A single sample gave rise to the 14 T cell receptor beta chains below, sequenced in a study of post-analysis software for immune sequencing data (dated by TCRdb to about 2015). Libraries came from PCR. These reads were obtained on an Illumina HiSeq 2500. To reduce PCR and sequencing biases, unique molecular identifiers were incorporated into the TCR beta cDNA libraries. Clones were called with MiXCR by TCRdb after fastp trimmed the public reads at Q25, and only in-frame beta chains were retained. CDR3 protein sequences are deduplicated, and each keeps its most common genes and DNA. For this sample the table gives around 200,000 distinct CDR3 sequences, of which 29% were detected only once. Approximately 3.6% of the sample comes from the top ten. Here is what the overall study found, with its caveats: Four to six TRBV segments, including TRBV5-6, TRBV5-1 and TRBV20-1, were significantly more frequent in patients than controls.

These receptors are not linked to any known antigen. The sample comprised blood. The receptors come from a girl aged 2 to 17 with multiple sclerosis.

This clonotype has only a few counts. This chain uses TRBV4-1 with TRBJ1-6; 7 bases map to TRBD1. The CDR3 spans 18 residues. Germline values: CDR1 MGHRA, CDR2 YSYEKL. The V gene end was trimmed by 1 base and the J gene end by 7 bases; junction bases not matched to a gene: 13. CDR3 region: CASSQGGTVSLPNSPLHF. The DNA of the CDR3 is TGCGCCAGCAGCCAAGGAGGGACAGTGTCACTCCCAAATTCACCCCTCCACTTT.

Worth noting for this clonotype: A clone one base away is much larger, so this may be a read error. The CDR3 DNA reads as TGTGCCAGCAGGGCTAGCGCCTACAATGAGCAGTTCTTC. Amino acid sequence: CASRASAYNEQFF. This chain joins TRBV6-1 and TRBJ2-1; possible D gene TRBD2, 6 bases. The CDR3 is 13 amino acids. Germline V gene data show CDR1 as MNHNS and CDR2 as SASEGT. Trimming removed 6 bases at V and 2 bases at J, with 8 bases between.

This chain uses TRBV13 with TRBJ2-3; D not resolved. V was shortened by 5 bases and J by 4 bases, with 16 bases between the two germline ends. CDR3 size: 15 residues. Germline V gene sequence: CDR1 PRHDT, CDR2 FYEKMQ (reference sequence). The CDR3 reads CASSLSDWTADTQYF. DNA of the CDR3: TGTGCCAGCAGCCTTTCAGATTGGACGGCAGATACGCAGTATTTT.

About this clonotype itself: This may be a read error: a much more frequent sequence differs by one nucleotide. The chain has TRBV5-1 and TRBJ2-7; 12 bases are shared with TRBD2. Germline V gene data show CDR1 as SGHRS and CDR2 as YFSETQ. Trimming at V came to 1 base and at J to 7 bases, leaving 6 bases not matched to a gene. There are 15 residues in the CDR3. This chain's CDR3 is CASSLTSGGYNEQYF. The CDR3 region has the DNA TGCGCCAGCAGCTTGACTAGCGGGGGGTACAATGAGCAGTACTTC.

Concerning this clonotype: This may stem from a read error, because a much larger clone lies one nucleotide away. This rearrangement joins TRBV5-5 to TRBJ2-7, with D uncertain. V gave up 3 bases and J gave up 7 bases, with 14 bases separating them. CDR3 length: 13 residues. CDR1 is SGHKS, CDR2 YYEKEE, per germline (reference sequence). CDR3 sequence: CASSSPRVSEQYF. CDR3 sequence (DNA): TGTGCCAGCAGCTCCCCTCGCGTTAGTGAGCAGTACTTC.

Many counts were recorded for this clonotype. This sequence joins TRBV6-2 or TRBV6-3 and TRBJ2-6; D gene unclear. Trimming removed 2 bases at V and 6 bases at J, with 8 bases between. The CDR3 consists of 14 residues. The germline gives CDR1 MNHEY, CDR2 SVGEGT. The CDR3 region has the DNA TGTGCCAGCAGTTACGGGGTAACGGCCAACGTCCTGACTTTC. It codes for CASSYGVTANVLTF.

The CDR3 sequence: CATSRYSYEQYF. The CDR3 DNA follows: TGTGCCACCAGCAGGTACTCCTACGAGCAGTACTTC. This sequence joins TRBV15 and TRBJ2-7; D remains unclear. V lost 3 bases to trimming and J lost 0 bases, with 3 bases between them. The CDR3 is made up of 12 amino acids. CDR1 is LNHNV, CDR2 YYDKDF, per germline (reference sequence).

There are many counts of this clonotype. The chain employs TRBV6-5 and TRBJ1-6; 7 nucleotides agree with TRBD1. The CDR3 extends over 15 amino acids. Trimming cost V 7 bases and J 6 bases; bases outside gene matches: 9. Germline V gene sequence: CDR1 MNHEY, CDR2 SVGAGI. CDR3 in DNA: TGTGCCAGCACCACATGGGACAGCACTAATTCACCCCTCCACTTT. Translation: CASTTWDSTNSPLHF.

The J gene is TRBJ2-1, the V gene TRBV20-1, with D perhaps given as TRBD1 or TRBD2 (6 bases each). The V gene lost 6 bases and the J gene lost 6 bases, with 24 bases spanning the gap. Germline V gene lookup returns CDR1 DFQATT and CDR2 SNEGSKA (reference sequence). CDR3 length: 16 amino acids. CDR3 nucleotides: TGCAGTGCAACCCCCCTACGGGGGCGATACTCCAATGAGCAGTTCTTC. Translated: CSATPLRGRYSNEQFF.

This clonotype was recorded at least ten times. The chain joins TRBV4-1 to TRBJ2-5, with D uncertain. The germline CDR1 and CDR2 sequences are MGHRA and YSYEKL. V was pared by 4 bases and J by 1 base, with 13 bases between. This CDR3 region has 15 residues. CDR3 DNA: TGCGCCAGCAGCCTCAGAGCCTCATCCCAAGAGACCCAGTACTTC. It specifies CASSLRASSQETQYF.

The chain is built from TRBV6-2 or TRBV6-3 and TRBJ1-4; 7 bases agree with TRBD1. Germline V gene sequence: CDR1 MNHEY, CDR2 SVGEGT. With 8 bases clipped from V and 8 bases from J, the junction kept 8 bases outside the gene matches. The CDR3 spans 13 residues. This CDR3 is CASESTGSEKLFF. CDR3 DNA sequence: TGTGCCAGCGAATCGACAGGGAGCGAAAAACTGTTTTTT.

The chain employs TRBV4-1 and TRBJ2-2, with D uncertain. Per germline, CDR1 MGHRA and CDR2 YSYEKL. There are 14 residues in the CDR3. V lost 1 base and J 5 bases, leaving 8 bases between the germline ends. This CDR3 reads CASSQGFWTGELFF. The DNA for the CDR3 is TGCGCCAGCAGCCAAGGTTTCTGGACCGGGGAGCTGTTTTTT.

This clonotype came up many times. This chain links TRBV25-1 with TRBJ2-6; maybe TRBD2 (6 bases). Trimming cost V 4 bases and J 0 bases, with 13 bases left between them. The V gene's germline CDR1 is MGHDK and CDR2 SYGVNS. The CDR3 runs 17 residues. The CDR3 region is CASSVAGWDSGANVLTF. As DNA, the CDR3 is TGTGCCAGCAGTGTCGCGGGGTGGGACTCTGGGGCCAACGTCCTGACTTTC.

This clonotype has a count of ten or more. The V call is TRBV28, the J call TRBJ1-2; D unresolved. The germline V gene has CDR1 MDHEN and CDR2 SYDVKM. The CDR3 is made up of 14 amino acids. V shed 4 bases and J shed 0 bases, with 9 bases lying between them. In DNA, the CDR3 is TGTGCCAGCAGTTCAACCGGGACTAACTATGGCTACACCTTC. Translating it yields CASSSTGTNYGYTF.